A single sample gave rise to the 11 T cell receptor beta chains below, sequenced in a study of identical twins (dated by TCRdb to the mid-2010s). The library relied on 5' RACE. The sequencing machine was an Illumina HiSeq 2000. The public reads were quality trimmed at Q25 with fastp and then assembled into clones with MiXCR by TCRdb, keeping productive beta chains. Entries that share a CDR3 protein sequence are merged under the most common genes and DNA. Within this sample are around 530,000 distinct CDR3 sequences, with nearly 15% of them counted one time only. The ten largest clones take up roughly 0.46% of the sample. These data also formed part of another study, on yellow fever vaccine responses in identical twins.

Source material: CD4+ T cells sorted from blood. The receptors were gathered from a young woman in good health.

In its sample, this clonotype was seen a few times. V and J are TRBV28 and TRBJ2-5, with D perhaps matching TRBD1 or TRBD2 (5 bases each). The CDR3 length is 14 residues. CDR1 MDHEN and CDR2 SYDVKM come from the germline V gene. V shed 3 bases and J shed 4 bases, with 12 bases lying between them. The CDR3 DNA sequence: TGTGCCAGCAGTTTCCCTATGGGGGTAGAGACCCAGTACTTC. Protein: CASSFPMGVETQYF.

This clonotype has ten or more counts. The chain carries TRBV12-3 or TRBV12-4 and TRBJ2-1; D is possibly TRBD1 (5 bases). The CDR3 length is 13 residues. V was pared by 3 bases and J by 5 bases, with 8 bases between. The CDR3 DNA follows: TGTGCCAGCAGTTTCAGGGCCCACAATGAGCAGTTCTTC. Translation gives CASSFRAHNEQFF.

The chain has TRBV4-1 and TRBJ2-3; D is possibly TRBD1 (6 bases). The CDR3 loop spans 16 amino acids. Trimming removed 7 bases from V and 6 bases from J, with 23 bases in between. Per the germline V gene, CDR1 is MGHRA and CDR2 is YSYEKL. CDR3 in amino acids: CASTMVQGSMGDTQYF. In DNA form, the CDR3 reads TGCGCCAGCACCATGGTACAGGGAAGTATGGGGGATACGCAGTATTTT.

The J gene is TRBJ1-5, the V gene TRBV20-1; D remains unclear. The V gene lost 1 base and the J gene lost 7 bases, with 8 bases spanning the gap. The CDR3 length is 12 residues. Germline CDR1 DFQATT, CDR2 SNEGSKA (reference sequence). CDR3 in amino acids: CSARVGGQPQHF. The CDR3, as DNA: TGCAGTGCTAGAGTTGGTGGGCAGCCCCAGCATTTT.

The chain employs TRBV20-1 and TRBJ2-1, with a tentative D call TRBD1 (6 bases). The germline V gene encodes CDR1 DFQATT and CDR2 SNEGSKA (reference sequence). Deletions cut 1 base from V and 8 bases from J, with 30 bases between. The CDR3 spans 19 residues. The CDR3 region is CSARATRSPRDKGWYEQFF. The CDR3 DNA reads as TGCAGTGCTAGAGCCACACGTTCCCCCCGGGACAAAGGGTGGTATGAGCAGTTCTTC.

This chain uses TRBV4-1 with TRBJ1-2, with D uncertain. Germline values: CDR1 MGHRA, CDR2 YSYEKL. V was trimmed by 1 base and J by 3 bases, leaving 6 bases between them. The CDR3 is made up of 13 amino acids. Written as DNA, the CDR3 is TGCGCCAGCAGCCAAGTAGTGGACTATGGCTACACCTTC. Amino acid sequence: CASSQVVDYGYTF.

This clonotype was seen only a few times. This sequence joins TRBV5-1 and TRBJ2-7, with 9 bases fitting TRBD1. V lost 0 bases, J lost 4 bases, and 5 bases stayed unmatched. CDR1 SGHRS and CDR2 YFSETQ come from the germline V gene. The CDR3 loop spans 15 amino acids. The CDR3 DNA is TGCGCCAGCAGCTTGGCTACGGGACAGGGTTACGAGCAGTACTTC. Its protein product is CASSLATGQGYEQYF.

A few counts support this clonotype. This chain connects TRBV3-1 to TRBJ2-5; the match to TRBD1 covers 7 bases. The length of the CDR3 is 15 residues. Germline V CDR1 and CDR2: LGHDT, YNNKEL (reference sequence). The ends lost 4 bases at V and 1 base at J; junction bases unmatched: 6. CDR3 in amino acids: CASSPSAGGQETQYF. The CDR3 DNA follows: TGTGCCAGCAGCCCCTCTGCAGGGGGCCAAGAGACCCAGTACTTC.

V and J are TRBV6-6 and TRBJ2-5, with 8 positions matching TRBD1. After removal of 6 bases from V and 4 bases from J, the junction contained 4 bases not matched to a gene. CDR1 and CDR2 (germline): MNHNY, SVGAGI (reference sequence). The CDR3 runs 13 residues. DNA of the CDR3: TGTGCCAGCAGGAGACAGGGGCGAGAGACCCAGTACTTC. The encoded protein is CASRRQGRETQYF.

This clonotype showed up just a few times. This chain connects TRBV28 to TRBJ2-1; TRBD2 aligns across 14 bases. The CDR3 is 21 amino acids. CDR1 and CDR2 (germline): MDHEN, SYDVKM. Losses at the gene ends were 1 base for V and 4 bases for J; bases not matched to a gene: 15. Written as DNA, the CDR3 is TGTGCCAGCAGTTTATACCCCCCAGGGACTAGCGGGAGCCTGAAATACAATGAGCAGTTCTTC. This gives the protein CASSLYPPGTSGSLKYNEQFF.

The chain joins TRBV6-5 to TRBJ1-1, with D uncertain. The germline CDR1 and CDR2 sequences are MNHEY and SVGAGI. The CDR3 extends over 15 amino acids. V was shortened by 0 bases and J by 0 bases, with 8 bases between the two germline ends. CDR3 amino acids: CASSYSSLMNTEAFF. In DNA, the CDR3 is TGTGCCAGCAGTTACTCGAGCCTCATGAACACTGAAGCTTTCTTT.